Shown below are 18 T cell receptor beta chains from a single sample sequenced in a study of shared clonotypes between healthy human individuals. The assay was immunoSEQ multiplex PCR, and TCRdb's table has in-frame clones only and misses some. Of about 1 million clones listed, about 77% were seen once; the top ten hold approximately 1.5%. The sequencing sample was made of memory CD4+ T cells sorted from blood. As to subset: CD45RA-negative fraction. These receptors all stem from a man younger than 35 in good health.

This sequence joins TRBV7-9 and TRBJ1-4; D gene uncertain. The length of the CDR3 is 12 residues. Deletions cut 7 bases from V and 2 bases from J, with 5 bases between. Per the germline V gene, CDR1 is SEHNR and CDR2 is FQNEAQ (reference sequence). The CDR3 protein is CASTRTNEKLFF. The CDR3 DNA follows: TGTGCCAGCACCCGCACTAATGAAAAACTGTTTTTT.

This clone was observed a handful of times. The V and J genes are TRBV15 and TRBJ1-2; 9 nucleotides align to TRBD1. J gave up 4 bases and V 1 base, and 7 bases lay outside the gene matches. This CDR3 is built from 16 residues. Germline values: CDR1 LNHNV, CDR2 YYDKDF (reference sequence). Written as DNA, the CDR3 is TGTGCCACCAGCAGAGGCCGGGACAGGGAATCCTATGGCTACACCTTC. Protein product: CATSRGRDRESYGYTF.

This chain joins TRBV11-3 and TRBJ2-7; D gene uncertain. CDR1 SGHNT and CDR2 YENEEA come from the germline V gene. Deletions cut 0 bases from V and 3 bases from J, with 3 bases between. The CDR3 spans 12 residues. For the CDR3, the DNA is TGTGCCAGCAGCTTAGACCGCTACGAGCAGTACTTC. Translation gives CASSLDRYEQYF.

The chain carries TRBV2 and TRBJ2-2; D is undetermined. This CDR3 is built from 17 residues. V lost 8 bases and J 0 bases, leaving 19 bases between the germline ends. Germline CDR1 reads SNHLY; CDR2 reads FYNNEI. CDR3 amino acids: CASVGSGSPSNTGELFF. The CDR3 DNA reads as TGTGCCAGCGTCGGTTCGGGTTCTCCTTCGAACACCGGGGAGCTGTTTTTT.

This clone was detected once. A read error likely explains this, since a far larger clone differs by one base. The chain carries TRBV13 and TRBJ2-7; D is possibly TRBD1 or TRBD2 (5 bases each). Trimming removed 5 bases at V and 5 bases at J, with 19 bases between. Germline CDR1 PRHDT, CDR2 FYEKMQ (reference sequence). The CDR3 spans 15 residues. The CDR3 sequence: CASSPEGTAPDEQYF. The CDR3 DNA is TGTGCCAGCAGCCCCGAAGGGACCGCCCCCGACGAGCAGTACTTC.

The V call is TRBV10-2, the J call TRBJ2-3, with 16 bases identical to TRBD2. The CDR3 covers 16 residues. Per germline, CDR1 WSHSY and CDR2 SAAADI. V lost 6 bases and J lost 6; bases outside the gene matches: 6. CDR3 protein: CASRPGLAGGRDTQYF. The CDR3 nucleotides are TGCGCCAGCAGACCGGGACTAGCGGGAGGGCGTGATACGCAGTATTTT.

The chain links TRBV27 to TRBJ1-3; perhaps TRBD1 as D (5 bases). Germline V gene sequence: CDR1 MNHEY, CDR2 SMNVEV (reference sequence). The CDR3 runs to 14 residues. Trimming stripped 3 bases from V and 1 base from J, with 7 bases between. DNA of the CDR3: TGTGCCAGCAGTTTGACAGTATCTGGAAACACCATATATTTT. Protein: CASSLTVSGNTIYF.

In its sample, this clone was seen many times. The rearrangement links TRBV11-2 to TRBJ2-7, with D possibly TRBD2 on 5 matching bases. The CDR3 spans 13 residues. Germline CDR1 and CDR2: SGHAT and FQNNGV. Trimming removed 5 bases from V and 4 bases from J, with 12 bases in between. This CDR3 is CASSAGLGYEQYF. CDR3 nucleotides: TGTGCCAGCAGCGCTGGACTGGGGTACGAGCAGTACTTC. The variable domain in full, with the rest retrieved from reference TRBV11-2 and TRBJ2-7, is EAGVAQSPRYKIIEKRQSVAFWCNPISGHATLYWYQQILGQGPKLLIQFQNNGVVDDSQLPKDRFSAERLKGVDSTLKIQPAKLEDSAVYLCASSAGLGYEQYFGPGTRLTVT.

The chain couples TRBV5-1 to TRBJ2-7; D might be TRBD1 (5 bases). Trimming cost V 0 bases and J 2 bases, with 9 bases left between them. This CDR3 region has 14 residues. Germline V gene lookup returns CDR1 SGHRS and CDR2 YFSETQ. CDR3 loop: CASSLADSAYEQYF. In DNA, the CDR3 is TGCGCCAGCAGCTTGGCCGACAGTGCCTACGAGCAGTACTTC.

With respect to this clone: Within the sample, other DNA sequences also encode this same CDR3. CDR3 bases: TGTGCCAGCAGCTTATCAGAGACCCAGTACTTC. Translating gives CASSLSETQYF. This sequence joins TRBV7-2 and TRBJ2-5; unclear D gene. Germline CDR1 SGHTA, CDR2 FQGNSA. V was pared by 2 bases and J by 4 bases, with 2 bases between. The CDR3 sequence is 11 residues long. Together with reference TRBV7-2 and TRBJ2-5, the CDR3 gives the full variable domain: GAGVSQSPSNKVTEKGKDVELRCDPISGHTALYWYRQSLGQGLEFLIYFQGNSAPDKSGLPSDRFSAERTGGSVSTLTIQRTQQEDSAVYLCASSLSETQYFGPGTRLLVL.

The rearrangement links TRBV19 to TRBJ2-1, with 8 nucleotides matching TRBD2. Germline CDR1 LNHDA, CDR2 SQIVND (reference sequence). This CDR3 comprises 15 residues. V lost 9 bases, J lost 3 bases, and 10 bases stayed unmatched. CDR3 amino acids: CASSPGGRIYNEQFF. Here the CDR3 DNA reads TGTGCCAGCAGCCCCGGCGGGAGGATCTACAATGAGCAGTTCTTC.

This clone was picked up one time. This sequence joins TRBV7-8 and TRBJ1-3; tentatively, D is TRBD1 (6 bases). The germline CDR1 and CDR2 sequences are SGHVS and FQNEAQ. V was pared by 1 base and J by 3 bases, with 10 bases between. This CDR3 has 15 amino acids. The CDR3 sequence: CASSLGGGGGNTIYF. In DNA, the CDR3 is TGTGCCAGCAGCTTAGGGGGGGGCGGTGGAAACACCATATATTTT. The full variable domain, completed using reference TRBV7-8 and TRBJ1-3, is GAGVSQSPRYKVAKRGQDVALRCDPISGHVSLFWYQQALGQGPEFLTYFQNEAQLDKSGLPSDRFFAERPEGSVSTLKIQRTQQEDSAVYLCASSLGGGGGNTIYFGEGSWLTVV.

V usage is TRBV7-2 and J usage is TRBJ1-1; D is ambiguous. V was cut by 5 bases and J by 3 bases, with 13 bases left in between. Germline V lookup: CDR1 SGHTA, CDR2 FQGNSA. This CDR3 has 14 residues. The CDR3 DNA is TGTGCCAGCAGCGTAGTAGTTGGGTACACTGAAGCTTTCTTT. It translates to CASSVVVGYTEAFF.

The chain links TRBV5-1 to TRBJ1-1; D is ambiguous. The CDR3 runs to 14 residues. The germline V and J ends were trimmed by 7 bases and 4 bases, with 17 bases remaining between them. From germline, CDR1 is SGHRS and CDR2 YFSETQ. The CDR3 loop is CASALRSGSTEAFF. The DNA of the CDR3 is TGCGCCAGCGCGTTACGGTCGGGAAGCACTGAAGCTTTCTTT. The complete variable domain, with remaining parts taken from reference TRBV5-1 and TRBJ1-1, reads KAGVTQTPRYLIKTRGQQVTLSCSPISGHRSVSWYQQTPGQGLQFLFEYFSETQRNKGNFPGRFSGRQFSNSRSEMNVSTLELGDSALYLCASALRSGSTEAFFGQGTRLTVV.

This chain connects TRBV7-9 to TRBJ2-3, with D unresolved. Germline V gene data show CDR1 as SEHNR and CDR2 as FQNEAQ (reference sequence). This CDR3 has 13 residues. Trimming removed 2 bases at V and 2 bases at J, with 5 bases between. The CDR3 sequence is CASSLSVTDTQYF. The CDR3 DNA reads TGTGCCAGCAGCTTAAGCGTCACAGATACGCAGTATTTT.

The chain is built from TRBV6-5 and TRBJ2-1, with 7 nucleotides matching TRBD1. Germline V gene lookup returns CDR1 MNHEY and CDR2 SVGAGI. J was trimmed by 7 bases and V by 6 bases; bases with no gene match: 12. CDR3 length equals 15 residues. The CDR3 protein is CASRQTGTGRNEQFF. The CDR3 bases are TGTGCCAGCAGACAGACAGGGACCGGTCGGAATGAGCAGTTCTTC.

This clone has just a few counts. Other nucleotide sequences from this sample produce the same CDR3. V gene TRBV28 combines with J gene TRBJ2-7; TRBD1 or TRBD2 may be the D gene (5 bases each). The V end lost 4 bases, the J end lost 2 bases, and 9 bases lay between the germline ends. CDR1 and CDR2 from the germline V gene are MDHEN and SYDVKM. This CDR3 is 13 amino acids long. The chain's CDR3 is CASSSRDPYEQYF. DNA of the CDR3: TGTGCCAGCAGTTCTAGGGACCCCTACGAGCAGTACTTC.

The V gene is TRBV10-1, the J gene TRBJ1-1; no definite D call. The CDR3 spans 12 residues. The V and J ends lost 4 bases and 2 bases respectively, with 5 bases between them. The germline gives CDR1 WNHNN, CDR2 SYGVQD (reference sequence). The chain's CDR3 is CASSGINTEAFF. The CDR3 nucleotides read TGCGCCAGCAGTGGAATCAACACTGAAGCTTTCTTT.